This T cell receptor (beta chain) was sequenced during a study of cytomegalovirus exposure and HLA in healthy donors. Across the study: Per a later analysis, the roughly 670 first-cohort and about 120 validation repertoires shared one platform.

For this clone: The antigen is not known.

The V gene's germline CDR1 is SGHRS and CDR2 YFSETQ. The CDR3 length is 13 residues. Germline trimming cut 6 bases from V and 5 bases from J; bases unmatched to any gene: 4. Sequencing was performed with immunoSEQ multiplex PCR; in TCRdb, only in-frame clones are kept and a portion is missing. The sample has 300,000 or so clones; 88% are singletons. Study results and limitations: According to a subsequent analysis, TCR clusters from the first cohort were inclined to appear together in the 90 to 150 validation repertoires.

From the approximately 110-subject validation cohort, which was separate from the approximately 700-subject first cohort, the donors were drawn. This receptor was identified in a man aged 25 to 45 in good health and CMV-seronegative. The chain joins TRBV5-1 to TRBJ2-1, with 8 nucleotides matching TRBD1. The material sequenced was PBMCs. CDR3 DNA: TGCGCCAGCACTGGACAGGGCAACAATGAGCAGTTCTTC. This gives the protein CASTGQGNNEQFF.